These T cell receptor beta chains were read from a single sample in a study of blood T cell repertoires in COVID-19. The assay was immunoSEQ multiplex PCR, and TCRdb's table has in-frame clones only and misses some. The repertoire consists of under 250,000 clones, with 80% to 90% occurring once and the leading ten covering about 3.5%. Sequencing was carried out using PBMCs or T cells enriched from blood (not recorded which). The receptors were sampled from a woman aged 25-40 years who had been exposed to COVID-19. Both conserved end residues are part of each CDR3. A D gene is named only where the DNA matches it firmly. Expanded clones are given a class, and other clones once, few, many or no size at all.

clone_size j_call d_call v_call cdr3_nt cdr3_aa
NA TRBJ1-5 NA TRBV6-6 TGTGCCAGCAGTCCCTCGGACAGATATAATCAGCCCCAGCATTTT CASSPSDRYNQPQHF
NA TRBJ1-2 NA TRBV19 TGTGCCAGTAGTATGCCCGCGGCGGCTAACTATGGCTACACCTTC CASSMPAAANYGYTF
NA TRBJ2-7 NA TRBV5-1 TGCGCCAGCAGCTTGGTGGGAGTCGACGAGCAGTACTTC CASSLVGVDEQYF
NA TRBJ1-1 NA TRBV7-9 TGTGCCAGCAGCTCCCCGTCTCAACGGGTGAACACTGAAGCTTTCTTT CASSSPSQRVNTEAFF
NA TRBJ1-2 NA TRBV12-3/TRBV12-4 TGTGCCAGCAGTTCTACAGGGTCCCACGGCTACACCTTC CASSSTGSHGYTF
NA TRBJ1-2 TRBD1 TRBV9 TGTGCCAGCAGCCGGGGACAGGGGGAGAAAGGCTACACCTTC CASSRGQGEKGYTF
NA TRBJ2-3 TRBD2 TRBV4-2 TGTGCCAGCAGCCAAACCGGGACTAGCGAAGATACGCAGTATTTT CASSQTGTSEDTQYF
NA TRBJ2-7 TRBD1 TRBV10-1 TGCGCCAGCAGTCCCGGGACAGGGAACGAGCAGTACTTC CASSPGTGNEQYF
NA TRBJ2-2 TRBD1 TRBV18 TGTGCCAGCTCACCACCGACAGGGGCGAACACCGGGGAGCTGTTTTTT CASSPPTGANTGELFF
NA TRBJ1-1 NA TRBV27 TGTGCCAGCCAGAACTGGGGCGAAGCTTTCTTT CASQNWGEAFF
once TRBJ2-3 TRBD1 TRBV19 TGTGCCAGTAGTATAGGAGTGACAGGGTGGCCCCAAGATACGCAGTATTTT CASSIGVTGWPQDTQYF
once TRBJ1-2 NA TRBV29-1 TGCAGCGTCGCCATCTTTTGGCAGGGAAGAAATATGTATGGCTACACCTTC CSVAIFWQGRNMYGYTF
NA TRBJ2-1 TRBD2 TRBV3-1/TRBV3-2 TGTGCCAGCAGCCACAGCGGGAGTTACAATGAGCAGTTCTTC CASSHSGSYNEQFF
NA TRBJ2-1 TRBD2 TRBV9 TGTGCCAGCACCCTGACTAGCGGGAGGCCCTACAATGAGCAGTTCTTC CASTLTSGRPYNEQFF
NA TRBJ2-1 NA TRBV12-5 TGTGCTAGTGGTCCCCCCCCGGGTAGCCCGAATTACAATGAGCAGTTCTTC CASGPPPGSPNYNEQFF
NA TRBJ2-5 NA TRBV6-5 TGTGCCACAGACGCGGGTAGCCTTGGGGAGACCCAGTACTTC CATDAGSLGETQYF
NA TRBJ1-3 NA TRBV6-1 TGTGCCAGCAGTGAACGGGTAGCTGGAAACACCATATATTTT CASSERVAGNTIYF
NA TRBJ1-2 NA TRBV7-9 TGTGCCAGCAGCCCAATCAGGGGCCCTCTCTATGGCTACACCTTC CASSPIRGPLYGYTF
once TRBJ2-3 TRBD2 TRBV10-3 TGTGCCTCTCGGCAGGCGGGAGAACGGGCAGATACGCAGTATTTT CASRQAGERADTQYF
NA TRBJ1-6 NA TRBV6-5 TGTGCCAGCATCGGACACCCGTATAATTCACCCCTCCACTTT CASIGHPYNSPLHF
NA TRBJ2-4 TRBD2 TRBV28 TGTGCCAGCAGTTTTGTAGCGGGAGTGTCCAAAAACATTCAGTACTTC CASSFVAGVSKNIQYF
NA TRBJ1-1 NA TRBV15 TGTGCCACCAGCCCCCGTCCTGGGGACATGAACACTGAAGCTTTCTTT CATSPRPGDMNTEAFF
NA TRBJ1-2 NA TRBV6-1 TGTGCCAGCAGGGAAGACAGCAACTATGGCTACACCTTC CASREDSNYGYTF
NA TRBJ2-7 TRBD1 TRBV10-3 TGTGCCATCAGTGAGTCGAAGACAGGGATAAGACCTACCTACGAGCAGTACTTC CAISESKTGIRPTYEQYF
NA TRBJ1-1 NA TRBV18 TGTGCCAGCTCACCAGGGCTTGCGGGGCCCGCGATGAACACTGAAGCTTTCTTT CASSPGLAGPAMNTEAFF